What follows are 29 T cell receptor beta chains derived from one specimen sequenced in a study of T cell repertoires and HLA-DP antigens (dated by TCRdb to 2016 to 2019). The library was produced with the immunoSEQ multiplex PCR assay. The table was pulled from immuneACCESS by TCRdb, which kept in-frame rearrangements only. Such tables lose some clones; where checked, under half of the loss comes from unresolved V genes, and the rest has no known cause. This sample lists about 73,000 clones; about four fifths were detected once. Of the sample, more than 1.5% is held by the ten largest clones. No antigens are known for them. Input material: CD4+ T cells from PBMCs. All receptors come from a man aged 55 to 70 in good health and CMV-seronegative.

The chain links TRBV7-8 to TRBJ2-2; TRBD1 might be the D (5 bases). The V end was cut by 2 bases, the J end by 1 base, with 8 bases between. Germline V gene lookup returns CDR1 SGHVS and CDR2 FQNEAQ. This CDR3 has 15 residues. The CDR3 bases are TGTGCCAGCAGCTTACTCCAGGGGAACACCGGGGAGCTGTTTTTT. This gives the protein CASSLLQGNTGELFF.

J is TRBJ1-4 and V is TRBV5-1; TRBD1 agrees at 10 bases. The CDR3 runs 15 residues. J gave up 6 bases and V 3 bases, and 5 bases lay outside the gene matches. Germline lookup yields CDR1 SGHRS and CDR2 YFSETQ. Here the CDR3 DNA reads TGCGCCAGCAGCTGGGCCGGGACAGGGGATGAAAAACTGTTTTTT. It specifies CASSWAGTGDEKLFF.

This clone was picked up a small number of times. V usage is TRBV7-2 and J usage is TRBJ1-2, with D perhaps TRBD1 (6 bases). Germline lookup yields CDR1 SGHTA and CDR2 FQGNSA. The CDR3 is made up of 14 amino acids. Trimming stripped 1 base from V and 8 bases from J, with 14 bases between. This CDR3 is CASSLGGAVRGYTF. DNA of the CDR3: TGTGCCAGCAGCTTAGGGGGGGCAGTCAGAGGCTACACCTTC.

The V and J genes are TRBV5-1 and TRBJ1-1; tentatively, D is TRBD1 (6 bases). Germline assignment: CDR1 SGHRS and CDR2 YFSETQ. CDR3 length: 13 residues. Deletions cut 3 bases from V and 2 bases from J, with 8 bases between. As DNA, the CDR3 is TGCGCCAGCAGCTGGGGACACAACACTGAAGCTTTCTTT. This codes for CASSWGHNTEAFF.

This clone appeared a few times. CDR3 sequence (DNA): TGTGCCAGTACCCCCGGGGCGGCGAACACTGAAGCTTTCTTT. Protein: CASTPGAANTEAFF. The rearrangement uses TRBV19 and TRBJ1-1; possible D gene TRBD1, 5 bases. This CDR3 has 14 residues. Germline assignment: CDR1 LNHDA and CDR2 SQIVND (reference sequence). Between the trimmed V and J ends, which lost 7 bases and 1 base, there was a span of 13 bases. The whole variable domain, remainder taken from reference TRBV19 and TRBJ1-1, is DGGITQSPKYLFRKEGQNVTLSCEQNLNHDAMYWYRQDPGQGLRLIYYSQIVNDFQKGDIAEGYSVSREKKESFPLTVTSAQKNPTAFYLCASTPGAANTEAFFGQGTRLTVV.

The rearrangement uses TRBV5-6 and TRBJ2-7; D is unclear. V shed 2 bases and J shed 0 bases, with 3 bases lying between them. The CDR3 covers 12 residues. The germline V gene encodes CDR1 SGHDT and CDR2 YYEEEE. The chain's CDR3 is CASSLNSYEQYV. DNA of the CDR3: TGTGCCAGCAGCTTAAACTCCTACGAGCAGTACGTC.

J is TRBJ1-2 and V is TRBV4-3, with 7 positions matching TRBD1. The CDR3 covers 16 residues. Germline lookup yields CDR1 LGHNA and CDR2 YSLEER. The V segment lost 0 bases and the J segment 5 bases; nucleotides outside the gene matches: 9. The CDR3 nucleotides read TGCGCCAGCAGCCAAGAGAGTACAGGGGTCCTGTATGGCTACACCTTC. Amino acid sequence: CASSQESTGVLYGYTF.

CDR3 in amino acids: CASSYSSRNSPLHF. CDR3 coding DNA: TGTGCCAGCAGTTACTCGAGCAGAAATTCACCCCTCCACTTT. The rearrangement uses TRBV6-6 and TRBJ1-6; D is unclear. Trimming left V 0 bases short and J 7 bases short, with 7 bases between. The CDR3 extends over 14 amino acids. CDR1 and CDR2 from the germline V gene are MNHNY and SVGAGI (reference sequence).

The sample holds a few counts of this clone. The rearrangement uses TRBV7-8 and TRBJ1-1, with D unresolved. V dropped 5 bases and J dropped 1 base, with 11 bases sitting between them. This CDR3 is built from 14 residues. Germline V lookup: CDR1 SGHVS, CDR2 FQNEAQ. The CDR3 region has the DNA TGTGCCAGCAGCCGCAACCTCGGGAACACTGAAGCTTTCTTT. Encoded protein: CASSRNLGNTEAFF. The full variable domain, its missing parts supplied by reference TRBV7-8 and TRBJ1-1, is GAGVSQSPRYKVAKRGQDVALRCDPISGHVSLFWYQQALGQGPEFLTYFQNEAQLDKSGLPSDRFFAERPEGSVSTLKIQRTQQEDSAVYLCASSRNLGNTEAFFGQGTRLTVV.

The CDR3 coding sequence is TGTGCCAGCTCACCACTTGACAGGCCCTACGAGCAGTACTTC. The encoded protein is CASSPLDRPYEQYF. This chain joins TRBV18 and TRBJ2-7; D perhaps matches TRBD1 (6 bases). The germline V gene encodes CDR1 KGHSH and CDR2 LQKENI. CDR3 length: 14 amino acids. V was shortened by 1 base and J by 2 bases, with 9 bases between the two germline ends.

V usage is TRBV7-9 and J usage is TRBJ2-3, with TRBD2 matching over 7 bases. The CDR3 is 14 residues long. With V trimmed by 8 bases and J by 4 bases, 9 bases remained unmatched. Germline V lookup: CDR1 SEHNR, CDR2 FQNEAQ (reference sequence). DNA of the CDR3: TGTGCCAGCGGGGGGGGGAGATCCCCAGATACGCAGTATTTT. Translating gives CASGGGRSPDTQYF. The full variable domain, its missing parts supplied by reference TRBV7-9 and TRBJ2-3, is DTGVSQNPRHKITKRGQNVTFRCDPISEHNRLYWYRQTLGQGPEFLTYFQNEAQLEKSRLLSDRFSAERPKGSFSTLEIQRTEQGDSAMYLCASGGGRSPDTQYFGPGTRLTVL.

The chain has TRBV7-9 and TRBJ2-5; 8 nucleotides agree with TRBD1. Germline V CDR1 and CDR2: SEHNR, FQNEAQ (reference sequence). V shed 5 bases, J shed 4 bases, and the junction held 9 bases outside the gene matches. The CDR3 consists of 15 residues. CDR3 DNA: TGTGCCAGCAGCCGAGGACAGGGCGAAGTAGAGACCCAGTACTTC. It yields the protein CASSRGQGEVETQYF.

The chain has TRBV5-1 and TRBJ1-4, with D uncertain. The CDR3 contains 13 residues. The V and J ends lost 4 bases and 2 bases respectively, with 6 bases between them. Germline V gene lookup returns CDR1 SGHRS and CDR2 YFSETQ. This chain's CDR3 is CASSEVTNEKLFF. Written as DNA, the CDR3 is TGCGCCAGCAGCGAGGTGACTAATGAAAAACTGTTTTTT.

This chain uses TRBV18 with TRBJ1-6; TRBD1 might be the D (5 bases). The germline V gene has CDR1 KGHSH and CDR2 LQKENI. The V end was cut by 1 base, the J end by 7 bases, with 11 bases between. The CDR3 runs to 15 residues. CDR3 residues: CASSPRDVPNSPLHF. The DNA for the CDR3 is TGTGCCAGCTCACCACGGGACGTCCCGAATTCACCCCTCCACTTT.

The CDR3 region is CASSKVGHISNEQFF. The CDR3 coding sequence is TGTGCCAGCAGCAAAGTGGGCCATATTTCCAATGAGCAGTTCTTC. This chain connects TRBV21-1 to TRBJ2-1; the D call in the table, TRBD1, was not verified against the DNA. TRBV21-1 is marked as a pseudogene. The CDR3 is 15 residues long.

This chain joins TRBV23-1 and TRBJ1-1; D is unclear. TRBV23-1 is given ORF status, its function remaining uncertain. The CDR3 length is 14 residues. The V and J ends lost 4 bases and 1 base respectively, with 10 bases between them. Here the CDR3 DNA reads TGCGCCAGCAGTCGAGGTCAAGAGAACACTGAAGCTTTCTTT. Protein product: CASSRGQENTEAFF.

The V call is TRBV19, the J call TRBJ1-5; no clear D gene. In germline, CDR1 is LNHDA, CDR2 SQIVND (reference sequence). V was cut by 0 bases and J by 3 bases, with 12 bases left in between. The CDR3 is 16 amino acids. CDR3 bases: TGTGCCAGTAGTATAGATAACAGTCATATCAATCAGCCCCAGCATTTT. It translates to CASSIDNSHINQPQHF.

The chain carries TRBV7-2 and TRBJ1-1; the D is unclear. V lost 2 bases and J lost 1, with 2 bases in between. Germline V gene data show CDR1 as SGHTA and CDR2 as FQGNSA. The CDR3 length is 12 residues. CDR3 DNA: TGTGCCAGCAGCTTAACGAACACTGAAGCTTTCTTT. Amino acid sequence: CASSLTNTEAFF.

This sequence joins TRBV7-8 and TRBJ2-1; possibly TRBD1 or TRBD2 for D (5 bases each). The germline V and J ends were trimmed by 5 bases and 0 bases, with 11 bases remaining between them. Germline CDR1 reads SGHVS; CDR2 reads FQNEAQ. The CDR3 has 15 residues. CDR3 bases: TGTGCCAGCAGCCGGGGCCCTAGCTCCTACAATGAGCAGTTCTTC. Translating it yields CASSRGPSSYNEQFF.

J is TRBJ1-1 and V is TRBV10-3, with D possibly TRBD1 on 5 matching bases. The CDR3 extends over 15 amino acids. CDR1 is ENHRY, CDR2 SYGVKD, per germline. V dropped 2 bases and J dropped 0 bases, with 10 bases sitting between them. The CDR3 nucleotides are TGTGCCATCAGTGAGGGGGCGGCAATGAACACTGAAGCTTTCTTT. This codes for CAISEGAAMNTEAFF.

V gene TRBV7-2 combines with J gene TRBJ1-2; the match to TRBD1 covers 12 bases. The CDR3 spans 15 residues. Unmatched junction bases numbered 4, after V lost 0 bases and J lost 8 bases. CDR1 and CDR2 from the germline V gene are SGHTA and FQGNSA. CDR3: CASSLAGQGAIGYTF. The DNA of the CDR3 is TGTGCCAGCAGCTTAGCGGGACAGGGGGCGATCGGCTACACCTTC.

This chain joins TRBV7-2 and TRBJ2-5; D perhaps matches TRBD2 (7 bases). Germline loops: CDR1 SGHTA, CDR2 FQGNSA. The CDR3 contains 13 residues. V was trimmed by 8 bases and J by 4 bases, leaving 14 bases between them. CDR3 loop: CASAQGGRETQYF. As DNA, the CDR3 is TGTGCCAGCGCACAGGGAGGGAGAGAGACCCAGTACTTC.

CDR3 bases: TGCGCCAGCAGGGATCCGGGCCCCAAAAACATTCAGTACTTC. The encoded protein is CASRDPGPKNIQYF. The J gene is TRBJ2-4, the V gene TRBV5-1; no clear D. CDR1 SGHRS and CDR2 YFSETQ come from the germline V gene. V was clipped by 5 bases and J by 2 bases, with 11 bases between them. The CDR3 is 14 residues long.

The chain recombines TRBV29-1 with TRBJ1-2, with no clear D. This CDR3 is 14 amino acids long. V was pared by 1 base and J by 2 bases, with 11 bases between. Germline CDR1 is SQVTM and CDR2 is ANQGSEA. CDR3 sequence reads: CSVEGPKVNYGYTF. The DNA for the CDR3 is TGCAGCGTTGAAGGGCCGAAGGTAAACTATGGCTACACCTTC.

On this clone: Its ends do not fully match the called genes, so a read error is possible. V and J are TRBV2 and TRBJ1-2; 8 bases fit TRBD1. Germline V gene sequence: CDR1 SNHLY, CDR2 FYNNEI. The CDR3 consists of 17 residues. Here the CDR3 reads CASREGAGGFSNYGYTF. The CDR3 nucleotides read TGTGCCAGCAGAGAAGGGGCAGGGGGCTTCTCTAACTATGGCTACACCTTC.

This chain connects TRBV5-1 to TRBJ2-1, with TRBD1 matching over 7 bases. V lost 4 bases to trimming and J lost 0 bases; unmatched junction nucleotides: 4. CDR3 length equals 15 residues. The V gene's germline CDR1 is SGHRS and CDR2 YFSETQ. This chain's CDR3 is CASSKDRSSYNEQFF. The DNA for the CDR3 is TGCGCCAGCAGCAAGGACAGGAGCTCCTACAATGAGCAGTTCTTC.

In this sample, this clone turned up a few times. V is TRBV11-3 and J is TRBJ2-5; the D is unclear. Germline assignment: CDR1 SGHNT and CDR2 YENEEA. The CDR3 spans 13 residues. V was clipped by 5 bases and J by 0 bases, with 7 bases between them. CDR3 region: CASSRSHQETQYF. As DNA, the CDR3 is TGTGCCAGCAGCCGTAGCCACCAAGAGACCCAGTACTTC.

In its sample, this clone was seen once. V is TRBV11-3 and J is TRBJ2-2; 8 nucleotides line up with TRBD1. The CDR3 sequence is 15 residues long. The trim removed 5 bases at V and 2 bases at J, leaving 4 bases unmatched. Looked up from germline, CDR1 is SGHNT and CDR2 is YENEEA. CDR3 in amino acids: CASSRTGSNTGELFF. As DNA, the CDR3 is TGTGCCAGCAGCCGGACAGGGTCAAACACCGGGGAGCTGTTTTTT.

The chain combines TRBV27 with TRBJ2-5, with TRBD2 matching 7 bases. CDR3 length: 11 residues. Germline CDR1 reads MNHEY; CDR2 reads SMNVEV (reference sequence). The CDR3 DNA sequence: TGTGTTGAGGGAGGGGAAGAGACCCAGTACTTC. Its protein product is CVEGGEETQYF.